This T cell receptor beta chain was identified in a study of blood T cell repertoires in COVID-19. This table comes from immunoSEQ multiplex PCR, and its TCRdb copy is limited to in-frame clones, with some not included. Among 200,000 to 250,000 clones listed, more than 75% were seen once. This clone showed up just a few times. The receptor was isolated from an older woman with COVID-19, enrolled during active disease. The sequenced sample was peripheral blood.

CDR3 DNA sequence: TGTGCCATCAGTGAGTCGCAGGGCTACACCTTC. Encoded protein: CAISESQGYTF. V and J are TRBV10-3 and TRBJ1-2, with no clear D. Germline assignment: CDR1 ENHRY and CDR2 SYGVKD. The germline V and J ends were trimmed by 0 bases and 8 bases, with 4 bases remaining between them. This CDR3 is built from 11 residues.